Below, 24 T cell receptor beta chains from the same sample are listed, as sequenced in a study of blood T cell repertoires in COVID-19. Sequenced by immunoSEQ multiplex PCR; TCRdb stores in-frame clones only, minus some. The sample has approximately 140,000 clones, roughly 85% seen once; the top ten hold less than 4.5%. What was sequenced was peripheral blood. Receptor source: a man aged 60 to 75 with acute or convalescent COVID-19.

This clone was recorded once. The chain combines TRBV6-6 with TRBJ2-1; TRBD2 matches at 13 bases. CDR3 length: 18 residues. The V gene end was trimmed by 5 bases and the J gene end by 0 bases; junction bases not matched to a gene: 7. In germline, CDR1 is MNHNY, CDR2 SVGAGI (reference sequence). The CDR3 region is CASSPRTSGGGSYNEQFF. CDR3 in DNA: TGTGCCAGCAGTCCACGCACTAGCGGGGGGGGCTCCTACAATGAGCAGTTCTTC.

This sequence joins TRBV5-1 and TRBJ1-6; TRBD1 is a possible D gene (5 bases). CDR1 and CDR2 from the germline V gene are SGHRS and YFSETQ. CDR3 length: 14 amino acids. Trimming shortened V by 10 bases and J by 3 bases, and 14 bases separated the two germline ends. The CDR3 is CAVEKTDYNSPLHF. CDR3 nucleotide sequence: TGCGCCGTCGAGAAGACAGACTATAATTCACCCCTCCACTTT.

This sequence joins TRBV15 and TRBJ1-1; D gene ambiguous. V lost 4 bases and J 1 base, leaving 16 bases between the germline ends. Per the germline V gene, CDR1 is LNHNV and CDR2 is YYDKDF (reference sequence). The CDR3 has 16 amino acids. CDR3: CATSKAGGGPNTEAFF. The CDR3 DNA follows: TGTGCCACCAGCAAGGCAGGTGGAGGGCCGAACACTGAAGCTTTCTTT.

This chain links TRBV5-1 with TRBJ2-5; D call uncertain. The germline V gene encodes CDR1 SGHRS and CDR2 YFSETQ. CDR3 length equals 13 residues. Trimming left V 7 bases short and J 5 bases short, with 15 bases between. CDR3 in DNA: TGCGCCAGCTACTATTCCTTCGAGGAGACCCAGTACTTC. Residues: CASYYSFEETQYF.

The CDR3 spells CASSLSGRAFF. For the CDR3, the DNA is TGTGCCAGCAGTTTATCAGGGCGAGCTTTCTTT. The chain carries TRBV28 and TRBJ1-1; D perhaps matches TRBD1 (5 bases). The V end was cut by 1 base, the J end by 10 bases, with 7 bases between. CDR1 is MDHEN, CDR2 SYDVKM, per germline. This CDR3 comprises 11 residues.

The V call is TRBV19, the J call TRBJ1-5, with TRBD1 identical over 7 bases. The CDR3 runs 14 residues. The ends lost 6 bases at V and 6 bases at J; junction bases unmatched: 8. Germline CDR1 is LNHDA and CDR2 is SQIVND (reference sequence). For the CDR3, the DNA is TGTGCCAGTAGCCCAGGACAGGTCATTCAGCCCCAGCATTTT. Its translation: CASSPGQVIQPQHF.

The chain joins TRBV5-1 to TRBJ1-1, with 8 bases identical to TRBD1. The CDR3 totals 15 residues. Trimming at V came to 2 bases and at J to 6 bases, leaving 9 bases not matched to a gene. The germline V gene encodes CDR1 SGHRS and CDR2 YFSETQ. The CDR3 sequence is CASSLTRGQSAEAFF. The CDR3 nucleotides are TGCGCCAGCAGCTTAACCAGGGGGCAAAGTGCTGAAGCTTTCTTT. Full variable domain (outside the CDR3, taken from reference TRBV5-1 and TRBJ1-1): KAGVTQTPRYLIKTRGQQVTLSCSPISGHRSVSWYQQTPGQGLQFLFEYFSETQRNKGNFPGRFSGRQFSNSRSEMNVSTLELGDSALYLCASSLTRGQSAEAFFGQGTRLTVV.

The CDR3 DNA sequence: TGTGCCAGCAGCTCAACCGGGACAGACAATCAGCCCCAGCATTTT. It specifies CASSSTGTDNQPQHF. This rearrangement joins TRBV5-6 to TRBJ1-5, with 7 bases lining up with TRBD1. This CDR3 is 15 amino acids long. Germline V gene sequence: CDR1 SGHDT, CDR2 YYEEEE. Unmatched junction bases numbered 6, after V lost 3 bases and J lost 3 bases.

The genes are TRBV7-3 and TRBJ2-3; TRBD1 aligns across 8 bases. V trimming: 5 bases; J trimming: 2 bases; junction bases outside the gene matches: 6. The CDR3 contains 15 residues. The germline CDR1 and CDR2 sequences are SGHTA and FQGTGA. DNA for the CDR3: TGTGCCAGCAGCCCACAGGGGGACTTCACAGATACGCAGTATTTT. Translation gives CASSPQGDFTDTQYF.

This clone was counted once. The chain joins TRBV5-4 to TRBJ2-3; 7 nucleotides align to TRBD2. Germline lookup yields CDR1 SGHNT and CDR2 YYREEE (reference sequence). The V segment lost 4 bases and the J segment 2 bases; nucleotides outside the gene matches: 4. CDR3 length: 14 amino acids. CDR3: CASSPGGDTDTQYF. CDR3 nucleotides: TGTGCCAGCAGCCCGGGGGGTGACACAGATACGCAGTATTTT.

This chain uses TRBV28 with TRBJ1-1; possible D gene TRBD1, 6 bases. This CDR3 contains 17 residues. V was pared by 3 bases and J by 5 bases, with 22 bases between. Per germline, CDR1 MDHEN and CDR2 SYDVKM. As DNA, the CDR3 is TGTGCCAGCAGTTTGGTCTACCAGGGGAAGGGGCTAACTGAAGCTTTCTTT. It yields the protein CASSLVYQGKGLTEAFF. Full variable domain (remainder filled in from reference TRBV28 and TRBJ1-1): DVKVTQSSRYLVKRTGEKVFLECVQDMDHENMFWYRQDPGLGLRLIYFSYDVKMKEKGDIPEGYSVSREKKERFSLILESASTNQTSMYLCASSLVYQGKGLTEAFFGQGTRLTVV.

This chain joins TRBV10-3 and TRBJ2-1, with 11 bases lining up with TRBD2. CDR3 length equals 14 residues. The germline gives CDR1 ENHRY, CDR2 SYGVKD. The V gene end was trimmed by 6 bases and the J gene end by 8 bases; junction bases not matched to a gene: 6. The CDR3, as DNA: TGTGCCATCAGCGGGACTAGCGGTATGGATGAGCAGTTCTTC. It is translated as CAISGTSGMDEQFF.

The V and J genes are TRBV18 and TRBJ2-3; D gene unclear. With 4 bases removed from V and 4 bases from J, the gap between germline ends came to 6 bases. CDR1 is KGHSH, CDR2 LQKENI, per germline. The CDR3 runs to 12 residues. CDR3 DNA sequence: TGTGCCAGCTCACGAGATGCAGATACGCAGTATTTT. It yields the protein CASSRDADTQYF.

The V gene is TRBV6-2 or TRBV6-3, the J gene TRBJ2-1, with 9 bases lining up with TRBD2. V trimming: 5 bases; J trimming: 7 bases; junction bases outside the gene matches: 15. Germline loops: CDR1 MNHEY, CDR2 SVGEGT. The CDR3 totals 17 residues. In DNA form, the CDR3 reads TGTGCCAGCAGTCCATTAGCGGGAGTAGGAGCTTGGAATGAGCAGTTCTTC. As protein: CASSPLAGVGAWNEQFF.

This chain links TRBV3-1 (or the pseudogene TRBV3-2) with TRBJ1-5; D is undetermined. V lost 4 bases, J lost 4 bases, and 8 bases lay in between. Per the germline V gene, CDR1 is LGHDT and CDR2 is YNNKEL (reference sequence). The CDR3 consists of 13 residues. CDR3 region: CASSLKTNQPQHF. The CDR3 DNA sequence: TGTGCCAGCAGCCTCAAAACTAATCAGCCCCAGCATTTT.

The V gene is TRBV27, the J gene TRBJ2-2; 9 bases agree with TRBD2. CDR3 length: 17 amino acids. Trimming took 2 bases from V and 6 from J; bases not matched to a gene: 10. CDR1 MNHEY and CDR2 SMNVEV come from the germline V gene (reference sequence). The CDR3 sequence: CASSLMLAGQKAGELFF. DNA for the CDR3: TGTGCCAGCAGTTTAATGCTAGCGGGACAAAAGGCCGGGGAGCTGTTTTTT.

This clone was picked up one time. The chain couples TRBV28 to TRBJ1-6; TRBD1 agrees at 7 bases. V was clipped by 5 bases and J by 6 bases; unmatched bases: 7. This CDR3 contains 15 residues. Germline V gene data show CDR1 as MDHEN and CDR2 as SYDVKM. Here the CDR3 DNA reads TGTGCCAGCAGTGTACCAAGGGGGCGTAATTCACCCCTCCACTTT. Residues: CASSVPRGRNSPLHF.

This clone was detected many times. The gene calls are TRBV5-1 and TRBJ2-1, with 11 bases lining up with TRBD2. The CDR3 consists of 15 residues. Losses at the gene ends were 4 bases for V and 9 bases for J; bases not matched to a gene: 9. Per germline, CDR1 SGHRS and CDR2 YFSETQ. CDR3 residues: CASSDSGRAESEQFF. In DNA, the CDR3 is TGCGCCAGCAGCGATAGCGGGAGGGCCGAAAGTGAGCAGTTCTTC.

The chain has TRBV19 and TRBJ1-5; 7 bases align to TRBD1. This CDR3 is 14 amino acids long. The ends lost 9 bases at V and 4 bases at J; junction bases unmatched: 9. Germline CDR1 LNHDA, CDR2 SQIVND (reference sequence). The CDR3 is CASSDRVRNQPQHF. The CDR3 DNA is TGTGCCAGCAGCGACAGGGTAAGAAATCAGCCCCAGCATTTT. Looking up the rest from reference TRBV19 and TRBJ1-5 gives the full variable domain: DGGITQSPKYLFRKEGQNVTLSCEQNLNHDAMYWYRQDPGQGLRLIYYSQIVNDFQKGDIAEGYSVSREKKESFPLTVTSAQKNPTAFYLCASSDRVRNQPQHFGDGTRLSIL.

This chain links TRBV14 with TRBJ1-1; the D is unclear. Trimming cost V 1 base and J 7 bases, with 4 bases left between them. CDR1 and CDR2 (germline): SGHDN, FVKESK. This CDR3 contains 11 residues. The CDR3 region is CASSQGSEAFF. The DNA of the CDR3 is TGTGCCAGCAGCCAAGGCAGTGAAGCTTTCTTT.

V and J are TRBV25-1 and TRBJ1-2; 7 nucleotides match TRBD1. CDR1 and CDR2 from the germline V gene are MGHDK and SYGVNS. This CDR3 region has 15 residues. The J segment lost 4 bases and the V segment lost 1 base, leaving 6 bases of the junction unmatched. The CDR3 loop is CASSEWRQGGYGYTF. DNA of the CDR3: TGTGCCAGCAGTGAATGGAGACAGGGAGGCTATGGCTACACCTTC.

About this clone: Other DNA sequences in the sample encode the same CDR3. Here the CDR3 reads CASSWDRGGEQYF. The CDR3 coding sequence is TGTGCCAGCAGTTGGGACAGGGGTGGCGAGCAGTACTTC. The chain combines TRBV6-5 with TRBJ2-7; 10 nucleotides agree with TRBD1. CDR1 and CDR2 (germline): MNHEY, SVGAGI. The CDR3 is 13 amino acids. V was clipped by 4 bases and J by 6 bases; unmatched bases: 3.

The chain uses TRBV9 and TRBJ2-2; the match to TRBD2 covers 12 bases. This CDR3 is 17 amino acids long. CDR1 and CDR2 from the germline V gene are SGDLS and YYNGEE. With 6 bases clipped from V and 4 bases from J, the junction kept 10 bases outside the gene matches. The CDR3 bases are TGTGCCAGCACCTCACGACTAGCGGGAGAAGTCACCGGGGAGCTGTTTTTT. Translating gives CASTSRLAGEVTGELFF.

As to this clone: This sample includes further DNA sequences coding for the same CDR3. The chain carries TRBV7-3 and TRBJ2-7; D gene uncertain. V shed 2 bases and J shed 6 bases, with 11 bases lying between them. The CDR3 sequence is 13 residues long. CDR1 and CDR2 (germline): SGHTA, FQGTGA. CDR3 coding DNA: TGTGCCAGCAGCTTATTGACCGGCGGCGAGCAGTACTTC. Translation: CASSLLTGGEQYF. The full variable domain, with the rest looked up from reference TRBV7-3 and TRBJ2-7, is GAGVSQTPSNKVTEKGKYVELRCDPISGHTALYWYRQSLGQGPEFLIYFQGTGAADDSGLPNDRFFAVRPEGSVSTLKIQRTERGDSAVYLCASSLLTGGEQYFGPGTRLTVT.